The 27 T cell receptor beta chains below were found in one sample sequenced in a study of low-dose radiotherapy and immunotherapy resistance in tumors. Time point reported: before trial treatment. Covering alpha and beta chains, TRAV- and TRBV-specific primers were used for the first-strand cDNA. Amplification of TCRs used a constant-region primer and V-primer adapter for around 19 PCR cycles. TCRdb analysed the reads with MiXCR anew, one entry per CDR3 protein. The sample lists 60,000 to 90,000 distinct CDR3 sequences; around 29% were seen once. Specimen: PBMCs, collected before treatment. Receptor source: a female donor with ovarian cancer.

The sample holds many counts of this clonotype. This CDR3 is CASSLGGDSNQPQHF. The CDR3 nucleotides read TGTGCCAGCAGCTTAGGTGGGGATAGCAATCAGCCCCAGCATTTT. The chain uses TRBV13 and TRBJ1-5; D is undetermined. The V gene's germline CDR1 is PRHDT and CDR2 FYEKMQ (reference sequence). V was pared by 0 bases and J by 0 bases, with 6 bases between. CDR3 size: 15 residues.

As to this clonotype: This may be a read error, as it is one base from a much larger clone. The J gene is TRBJ2-1, the V gene TRBV29-1; D is possibly TRBD1 (5 bases). The CDR3 has 12 residues. V lost 7 bases, J lost 10 bases, and 17 bases lay in between. Per germline, CDR1 SQVTM and CDR2 ANQGSEA. The CDR3 DNA is TGCAGCGCCGCAGGGCTCTCAGGGGAGCAGTTCTTC. It specifies CSAAGLSGEQFF.

By share, this clonotype ranks as medium-sized (0.01 to 0.1%). This chain connects TRBV18 to TRBJ2-1; a possible D gene is TRBD2 (5 bases). The V end lost 5 bases, the J end lost 5 bases, and 16 bases lay between the germline ends. In germline, CDR1 is KGHSH, CDR2 LQKENI. The CDR3 runs 15 residues. This chain's CDR3 is CASSFLPGMDNEQFF. The CDR3 DNA reads as TGTGCCAGCTCATTCCTCCCCGGGATGGACAATGAGCAGTTCTTC.

Worth noting for this clonotype: A single base is all that separates this from a far larger clone, so a read error is likely. The chain joins TRBV28 to TRBJ2-1; the D gene is possibly TRBD2 (5 bases). Trimming pared 6 bases from V and 10 bases from J, leaving 22 bases between. This CDR3 has 15 residues. The germline V gene has CDR1 MDHEN and CDR2 SYDVKM. The CDR3 here is CASSTNSDFLYEQFF. The CDR3 DNA follows: TGTGCCAGCAGCACCAACTCGGACTTCCTCTACGAGCAGTTCTTC.

A few counts support this clonotype. V usage is TRBV18 and J usage is TRBJ2-7; TRBD2 is a possible D gene (6 bases). The germline V gene encodes CDR1 KGHSH and CDR2 LQKENI. V lost 2 bases to trimming and J lost 7 bases, with 18 bases between them. The CDR3 contains 15 residues. As DNA, the CDR3 is TGTGCCAGCTCACCAGGCGGCGGGACCCCGGGGGAGCAGTACTTC. This gives the protein CASSPGGGTPGEQYF.

This clonotype was recorded at least ten times. The V call is TRBV6-2 or TRBV6-3, the J call TRBJ2-7; tentatively, D is TRBD1 (6 bases). V was trimmed by 7 bases and J by 6 bases, leaving 16 bases between them. Germline V gene sequence: CDR1 MNHEY, CDR2 SVGEGT. The length of the CDR3 is 13 residues. This CDR3 is CASTPGHIGEQYF. The CDR3, as DNA: TGTGCCAGCACCCCGGGACACATTGGCGAGCAGTACTTC.

Concerning this clonotype itself: Given a far larger clone just one base away, this is likely a sequencing read error. The gene calls are TRBV11-2 and TRBJ2-7; possibly TRBD2 for D (6 bases). CDR1 is SGHAT and CDR2 is FQNNGV in the germline V gene. V lost 1 base and J lost 7, with 20 bases in between. CDR3 size: 16 residues. As DNA, the CDR3 is TGTGCCAGCAGCTTAGGGGTAGGTAGCGGACACAATGAGCAGTACTTC. Translated: CASSLGVGSGHNEQYF. Full variable domain (outside the CDR3, taken from reference TRBV11-2 and TRBJ2-7): EAGVAQSPRYKIIEKRQSVAFWCNPISGHATLYWYQQILGQGPKLLIQFQNNGVVDDSQLPKDRFSAERLKGVDSTLKIQPAKLEDSAVYLCASSLGVGSGHNEQYFGPGTRLTVT.

The chain uses TRBV29-1 and TRBJ2-1; 7 bases map to TRBD2. Per the germline V gene, CDR1 is SQVTM and CDR2 is ANQGSEA. V was pared by 7 bases and J by 2 bases, with 17 bases of the junction left unmatched. The CDR3 has 17 amino acids. The CDR3 nucleotides read TGCAGCGGCGGCACCGGGGGGACGGACGGGCCCTACAATGAGCAGTTCTTC. Translation gives CSGGTGGTDGPYNEQFF.

This clonotype occurred a few times. The genes are TRBV5-1 and TRBJ2-1, with D possibly being TRBD1 (5 bases). CDR3 length: 12 amino acids. The V end lost 5 bases, the J end lost 12 bases, and 15 bases lay between the germline ends. The germline V gene encodes CDR1 SGHRS and CDR2 YFSETQ. In DNA, the CDR3 is TGCGCCAGCAGACCTGACAGTTTGGGGCAGTTCTTC. Protein: CASRPDSLGQFF.

This clonotype has more than one count but fewer than ten. The rearrangement joins TRBV6-6 to TRBJ1-1; TRBD1 agrees at 7 bases. The V gene end was trimmed by 6 bases and the J gene end by 1 base; junction bases not matched to a gene: 8. Germline CDR1 is MNHNY and CDR2 is SVGAGI (reference sequence). The CDR3 loop spans 15 amino acids. The CDR3 is CASRDDRAANTEAFF. In DNA, the CDR3 is TGTGCCAGCAGGGACGACAGGGCAGCGAACACTGAAGCTTTCTTT.

This clonotype was observed at least ten times. The gene calls are TRBV7-2 and TRBJ2-1; D unresolved. V was trimmed by 4 bases and J by 0 bases, leaving 13 bases between them. Germline V gene sequence: CDR1 SGHTA, CDR2 FQGNSA. CDR3 length: 16 residues. The CDR3 is CASSSLSQSSYNEQFF. The CDR3 coding sequence is TGTGCCAGCAGCTCCCTCTCGCAGAGCTCCTACAATGAGCAGTTCTTC.

Note on this clonotype: Since a far larger clone is one base different, this is likely a read error. The rearrangement links TRBV20-1 to TRBJ2-7; possible D gene TRBD2, 5 bases. Germline CDR1 reads DFQATT; CDR2 reads SNEGSKA (reference sequence). V was shortened by 4 bases and J by 7 bases, with 14 bases between the two germline ends. The CDR3 has 12 residues. CDR3 protein: CSAKLAYNEQYF. CDR3 nucleotides: TGCAGTGCTAAGCTAGCCTACAATGAGCAGTACTTC.

This clonotype was seen ten or more times. The genes are TRBV24-1 and TRBJ2-1, with D unresolved. Germline values: CDR1 KGHDR, CDR2 SFDVKD. The CDR3 extends over 13 amino acids. V was pared by 5 bases and J by 8 bases, with 12 bases between. The CDR3, as DNA: TGTGCCACCAGTGTAACCTACCGCGATGAGCAGTTCTTC. Translation gives CATSVTYRDEQFF.

This clonotype was seen at least ten times. The J gene is TRBJ2-3, the V gene TRBV24-1; a weak D match, TRBD1 (6 bases). CDR1 and CDR2 from the germline V gene are KGHDR and SFDVKD. Trimming removed 3 bases from V and 2 bases from J, with 14 bases in between. This CDR3 contains 16 residues. In DNA form, the CDR3 reads TGTGCCACCAGTGATCGGCGACAGGTATACACAGATACGCAGTATTTT. Translating gives CATSDRRQVYTDTQYF.

The V call is TRBV4-2, the J call TRBJ2-1, with TRBD1 matching 8 bases. Per the germline V gene, CDR1 is LGHNA and CDR2 is YNFKEQ. J was trimmed by 4 bases and V by 1 base; bases with no gene match: 6. CDR3 length: 16 residues. In DNA form, the CDR3 reads TGTGCCAGCAGCCAAGTTCCAGGGGGCGAATACAATGAGCAGTTCTTC. Its protein is CASSQVPGGEYNEQFF.

This clonotype was detected ten times or more. The genes are TRBV29-1 and TRBJ2-1; possible D gene TRBD1, 6 bases. Trimming took off 8 bases at V and 0 bases at J, with 11 bases between the two ends. CDR3 length: 13 residues. CDR1 is SQVTM and CDR2 is ANQGSEA in the germline V gene. The CDR3 nucleotides are TGCAGCCTCCGAGGGGGCTCCTACAATGAGCAGTTCTTC. Translation: CSLRGGSYNEQFF.

V and J are TRBV19 and TRBJ2-3, with a possible D match to TRBD2 (7 bases). This CDR3 is built from 17 residues. Trimming took off 6 bases at V and 0 bases at J, with 19 bases between the two ends. Germline CDR1 and CDR2: LNHDA and SQIVND (reference sequence). CDR3 sequence (DNA): TGTGCCAGTAGCCCTTATAAGGGGGGGGCTAGCACAGATACGCAGTATTTT. The encoded protein is CASSPYKGGASTDTQYF.

This clonotype was counted at least ten times. J is TRBJ2-3 and V is TRBV20-1; perhaps TRBD1 as D (5 bases). V dropped 2 bases and J dropped 5 bases, with 11 bases sitting between them. Germline loops: CDR1 DFQATT, CDR2 SNEGSKA (reference sequence). The CDR3 has 13 amino acids. The DNA for the CDR3 is TGCAGTGCTAGAAATTTAGGGGAAGATACGCAGTATTTT. The encoded protein is CSARNLGEDTQYF.

The V and J genes are TRBV30 and TRBJ2-1; 7 bases fit TRBD2. Germline trimming cut 0 bases from V and 9 bases from J; bases unmatched to any gene: 8. The CDR3 is 14 residues long. Per germline, CDR1 GTSNPN and CDR2 SVGIG (reference sequence). The CDR3 bases are TGTGCCTGGAGTGTACTTCTAGCGGAGGGTGAGCAGTTCTTC. This sequence encodes CAWSVLLAEGEQFF.

This clonotype has ten or more counts. V is TRBV7-2 and J is TRBJ2-2; 11 nucleotides match TRBD2. Trimming took 3 bases from V and 7 from J; bases not matched to a gene: 7. The CDR3 consists of 16 residues. Germline CDR1 reads SGHTA; CDR2 reads FQGNSA. The CDR3 DNA reads as TGTGCCAGCAGCTTGAGACTAGCGGGAACGGTCGGGGAGCTGTTTTTT. Amino acids: CASSLRLAGTVGELFF. Full variable domain (outside the CDR3, taken from reference TRBV7-2 and TRBJ2-2): GAGVSQSPSNKVTEKGKDVELRCDPISGHTALYWYRQSLGQGLEFLIYFQGNSAPDKSGLPSDRFSAERTGGSVSTLTIQRTQQEDSAVYLCASSLRLAGTVGELFFGEGSRLTVL.

On this clonotype itself: A clone one base away is much larger, so this may be a read error. The chain has TRBV23-1 and TRBJ1-1; 12 nucleotides align to TRBD1. TRBV23-1 carries the ORF label, with uncertain function. The CDR3 contains 18 residues. The J segment lost 2 bases and the V segment lost 11 bases, leaving 18 bases of the junction unmatched. CDR3 amino acids: CASVVGQGASDVNTEAFF. The CDR3 DNA sequence: TGCGCCTCCGTAGTGGGACAGGGGGCGTCGGACGTCAACACTGAAGCTTTCTTT.

About this clonotype itself: This may arise from a read error, as a much more abundant clone is one base away. This rearrangement joins TRBV27 to TRBJ2-7, with a possible D match to TRBD1 (5 bases). CDR1 is MNHEY and CDR2 is SMNVEV in the germline V gene (reference sequence). CDR3 length: 13 amino acids. The chain's CDR3 is CVSSLSRDGVQYF. CDR3 nucleotides: TGTGTCAGCAGTTTGTCCAGGGATGGGGTGCAGTACTTC.

On this clonotype: This likely reflects a read error, since a far larger clone is one base away. This chain links TRBV29-1 with TRBJ2-7; tentative D call: TRBD2 (6 bases). CDR3 length: 13 residues. V dropped 7 bases and J dropped 7 bases, with 20 bases sitting between them. Germline CDR1 reads SQVTM; CDR2 reads ANQGSEA. CDR3 bases: TGCAGCGAAGGAGGGAGCTCCTACAATGAGCAGTACTTC. It specifies CSEGGSSYNEQYF.

This clonotype was seen ten or more times. The chain combines TRBV29-1 with TRBJ1-1; no definite D call. CDR3 length: 12 residues. Germline V gene lookup returns CDR1 SQVTM and CDR2 ANQGSEA. V was shortened by 8 bases and J by 4 bases, with 14 bases between the two germline ends. This chain's CDR3 is CSFRAGGTEAFF. CDR3 DNA: TGCAGCTTCCGGGCCGGAGGCACTGAAGCTTTCTTT.

This clonotype was observed many times. This sequence joins TRBV4-2 and TRBJ2-7; possibly TRBD1 or TRBD2 for D (6 bases each). Germline CDR1 LGHNA, CDR2 YNFKEQ. V was cut by 5 bases and J by 1 base, with 18 bases left in between. The CDR3 runs to 16 residues. The CDR3 region is CASSYRAGGGSYEQYF. The DNA for the CDR3 is TGTGCCAGCAGCTACCGGGCCGGAGGGGGGTCCTACGAGCAGTACTTC.

In this sample, this clonotype turned up many times. CDR3 nucleotide sequence: TGTGCCAGCAGTCGCCAGGACAGGCGCGGCTACACCTTC. It codes for CASSRQDRRGYTF. The gene calls are TRBV6-2 or TRBV6-3 and TRBJ1-2, with 7 nucleotides matching TRBD1. CDR1 MNHEY and CDR2 SVGEGT come from the germline V gene. The CDR3 consists of 13 residues. Trimming at V came to 5 bases and at J to 8 bases, leaving 8 bases not matched to a gene.

This clonotype has at least ten counts. The chain carries TRBV16 and TRBJ1-2, with D perhaps matching TRBD1 (5 bases). Trimming took off 4 bases at V and 0 bases at J, with 9 bases between the two ends. Germline V CDR1 and CDR2: KGHSY, FQNENV. The CDR3 runs 14 residues. The CDR3 DNA reads as TGTGCCAGCAGCCCCTTGACAGCTAACTATGGCTACACCTTC. It yields the protein CASSPLTANYGYTF.